The TCR beta chain under discussion was sequenced for a study of cytomegalovirus exposure and HLA in healthy donors. This clone has only a few counts. Its specificity is not known. Between the trimmed V and J ends, which lost 5 bases and 1 base, there was a span of 5 bases. Per the germline V gene, CDR1 is KGHSH and CDR2 is LQKENI. The CDR3 extends over 12 amino acids. Study findings and constraints: A later analysis showed that HLA-associated TCR beta chains had undergone more clonal expansion than equally common others.

The PCR used 60 Vbeta and 13 Jbeta primers. How the authors handled the data: A follow-up analysis tallied around 76 million unique TCR beta chains, roughly 11 million shared. The method was immunoSEQ multiplex PCR; TCRdb's version includes in-frame clones alone and lacks a portion of them. V, J and clone size are those of that table, while D and trimming were read from the DNA. The data hold some 190,000 clones, with just under 75% observed a single time. The clonotype originates from a woman in her thirties in good health and CMV-seropositive. The chain recombines TRBV18 with TRBJ1-1, with D uncertain. The sequencing input was PBMCs. The CDR3 DNA sequence: TGTGCCAGCTCAAAACAGAACACTGAAGCTTTCTTT. The encoded protein is CASSKQNTEAFF.